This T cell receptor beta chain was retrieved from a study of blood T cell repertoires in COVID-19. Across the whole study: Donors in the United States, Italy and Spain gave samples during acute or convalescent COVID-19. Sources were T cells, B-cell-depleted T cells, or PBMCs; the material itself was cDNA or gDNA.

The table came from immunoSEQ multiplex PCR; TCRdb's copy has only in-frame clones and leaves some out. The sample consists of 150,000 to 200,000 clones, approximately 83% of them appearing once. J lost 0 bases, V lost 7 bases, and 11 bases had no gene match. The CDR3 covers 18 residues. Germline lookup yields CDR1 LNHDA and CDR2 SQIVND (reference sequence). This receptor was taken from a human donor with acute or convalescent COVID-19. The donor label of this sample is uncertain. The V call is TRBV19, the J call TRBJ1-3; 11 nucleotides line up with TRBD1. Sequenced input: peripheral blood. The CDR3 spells CASTVGTGGSSSGNTIYF. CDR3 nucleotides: TGTGCCAGTACGGTAGGGACAGGGGGATCGAGCTCTGGAAACACCATATATTTT.